The clone carrying this TCR beta chain appeared a single time. What it binds is unknown. The source of the sample is a study of PD-1 blockade in classical Hodgkin lymphoma. Study details: Nivolumab dosing for patients was 3 mg/kg, administered intravenously every 2 weeks.

Sequenced by immunoSEQ multiplex PCR; TCRdb stores in-frame clones only, minus some. The table shows 95,000 to 120,000 clones, with roughly nine tenths occurring only once. Study-wide results and limits: The causes of the repertoire differences, possibly disease activity or prior therapy, remain undefined. Complete responders' baseline diversity resembled that of newly diagnosed patients.

Every patient experienced relapse after autologous stem cell transplantation, and brentuximab vedotin exposure varied. The TCR originated in a human donor with classical Hodgkin lymphoma. The sample in question was peripheral blood mononuclear cells (PBMCs), obtained before the second cycle of nivolumab.

The CDR3 region is CASSLPAGGLNEQFF. The CDR3 DNA is TGTGCCAGTAGTTTACCAGCGGGAGGTCTCAATGAGCAGTTCTTC. The chain is built from TRBV19 and TRBJ2-1; 9 nucleotides line up with TRBD2. CDR1 is LNHDA and CDR2 is SQIVND in the germline V gene (reference sequence). With V trimmed by 5 bases and J by 6 bases, 8 bases remained unmatched. The CDR3 has 15 residues.